Listed below are T cell receptor beta chains from one sample, sequenced in a study of technical replicates of blood from a handful of donors. Sequencing was performed with immunoSEQ multiplex PCR; in TCRdb, only in-frame clones are kept and a portion is missing. This sample has around 92,000 clones; approximately 95% occur once, and the top ten carry 0.2% to 0.25%. The sequenced sample consisted of T cells isolated from PBMCs. The receptors shown here come from a human donor in good health. CDR3s include the opening cysteine and the closing phenylalanine or tryptophan. The D gene is left open where the match is weak. Size tells how often a clone was seen (once, few, many) or the class of an expanded clone, and some rows leave it out.

d_gene: TRBD1
j_gene: TRBJ1-6
abundance: -
v_gene: TRBV2
CDR3nt: TGTGCCAGCAGGACAGGGACAGGGCAATCACCCCTCCACTTT
CDR3aa: CASRTGTGQSPLHF

d_gene: TRBD2
j_gene: TRBJ2-7
abundance: -
v_gene: TRBV6-1
CDR3nt: TGTGCCAGCAGGATTAGCGGGAGTAGGTACGAGCAGTACTTC
CDR3aa: CASRISGSRYEQYF

d_gene: -
j_gene: TRBJ2-2
abundance: -
v_gene: TRBV5-1
CDR3nt: TGCGCCAGCAGCGTTGAGAACGGGGGGAACACCGGGGAGCTGTTTTTT
CDR3aa: CASSVENGGNTGELFF

d_gene: -
j_gene: TRBJ2-3
abundance: -
v_gene: TRBV5-6
CDR3nt: TGTGCCAGCAGCTTACCACAGGGGAGGTCCACAGATACGCAGTATTTT
CDR3aa: CASSLPQGRSTDTQYF

d_gene: TRBD1
j_gene: TRBJ2-7
abundance: -
v_gene: TRBV6-6
CDR3nt: TGTGCCAGCAGGACAGGGGACCTCTACGAGCAGTACTTC
CDR3aa: CASRTGDLYEQYF

d_gene: -
j_gene: TRBJ1-3
abundance: -
v_gene: TRBV6-6
CDR3nt: TGTGCCAGCCTTGGAGACTCCACTGGAAACACCATATATTTT
CDR3aa: CASLGDSTGNTIYF

d_gene: -
j_gene: TRBJ2-3
abundance: few
v_gene: TRBV18
CDR3nt: TGTGCCAGCTCACCATCACAGGGCCGCACAGATACGCAGTATTTT
CDR3aa: CASSPSQGRTDTQYF

d_gene: TRBD1
j_gene: TRBJ2-7
abundance: -
v_gene: TRBV27
CDR3nt: TGTGCCAGCAGTTTTAAAGGGACAGGTGCCTACGAGCAGTACTTC
CDR3aa: CASSFKGTGAYEQYF

d_gene: -
j_gene: TRBJ1-1
abundance: -
v_gene: TRBV5-6
CDR3nt: TGTGCCAGCACCTGGGGCAGCACTGAAGCTTTCTTT
CDR3aa: CASTWGSTEAFF

d_gene: -
j_gene: TRBJ1-2
abundance: -
v_gene: TRBV29-1
CDR3nt: TGCAGCGTTCGGGGATGGGGTTCCTATGGCTACACCTTC
CDR3aa: CSVRGWGSYGYTF

d_gene: TRBD1
j_gene: TRBJ1-4
abundance: once
v_gene: TRBV2
CDR3nt: TGTGCCAGCAGTACAGGACAGGAAGTTCGGGAAAAACTGTTTTTT
CDR3aa: CASSTGQEVREKLFF

d_gene: -
j_gene: TRBJ1-2
abundance: few
v_gene: TRBV7-2
CDR3nt: TGTGCCAGCAGCTTAGGATCGAGGGTTGAGGGCTATGGCTACACCTTC
CDR3aa: CASSLGSRVEGYGYTF

d_gene: TRBD1
j_gene: TRBJ2-5
abundance: -
v_gene: TRBV25-1
CDR3nt: TGTGCCAGCAGTGGGACAGGGGGCTGGGACGGGACCCAGTACTTC
CDR3aa: CASSGTGGWDGTQYF

d_gene: -
j_gene: TRBJ2-1
abundance: once
v_gene: TRBV7-9
CDR3nt: TGTGCCAGCAGCTCCTTGGAGCGGGAGCAGTTCTTC
CDR3aa: CASSSLEREQFF

d_gene: -
j_gene: TRBJ1-1
abundance: -
v_gene: TRBV30
CDR3nt: TGTGCCTGGTTGGGTGGAGGGTACACTGAAGCTTTCTTT
CDR3aa: CAWLGGGYTEAFF

d_gene: -
j_gene: TRBJ2-1
abundance: -
v_gene: TRBV5-4
CDR3nt: TGTGCCAGCAGCACGGACTTCCGTAGCAGCTATGAGCAGTTCTTC
CDR3aa: CASSTDFRSSYEQFF

d_gene: TRBD1
j_gene: TRBJ1-5
abundance: -
v_gene: TRBV19
CDR3nt: TGTGCCAGTAGTACCCAGACAGGGGCTCAGCCCCAGCATTTT
CDR3aa: CASSTQTGAQPQHF

d_gene: TRBD1
j_gene: TRBJ1-1
abundance: -
v_gene: TRBV13
CDR3nt: TGTGCCAGCAGCCTTGACAGGGATGTGGCTTTCTTT
CDR3aa: CASSLDRDVAFF

d_gene: -
j_gene: TRBJ1-5
abundance: -
v_gene: TRBV4-1
CDR3nt: TGCGCCAGCAGCCAGCCAGGGAGGGATCAGCCCCAGCATTTT
CDR3aa: CASSQPGRDQPQHF

d_gene: TRBD2
j_gene: TRBJ2-1
abundance: -
v_gene: TRBV7-2
CDR3nt: TGTGCCAGCAGCTTAGTCCTAGCGGGGGGCTGGAGCTCCTACAATGAGCAGTTCTTC
CDR3aa: CASSLVLAGGWSSYNEQFF

d_gene: -
j_gene: TRBJ2-7
abundance: -
v_gene: TRBV12-5
CDR3nt: TGTGCTAGTGGTTTGGTATTGGGGCTGACCTACGAGCAGTACTTC
CDR3aa: CASGLVLGLTYEQYF

d_gene: -
j_gene: TRBJ2-1
abundance: -
v_gene: TRBV27
CDR3nt: TGTGCCAGCAGTTTATTGGACAGTTACAATGAGCAGTTCTTC
CDR3aa: CASSLLDSYNEQFF

d_gene: TRBD1
j_gene: TRBJ1-2
abundance: -
v_gene: TRBV29-1
CDR3nt: TGCAGCGTTGTGGGCAGGGGGTCAACCGACTATGGCTACACCTTC
CDR3aa: CSVVGRGSTDYGYTF

d_gene: TRBD1
j_gene: TRBJ1-1
abundance: once
v_gene: TRBV5-8
CDR3nt: TGTGCCAGCAGCTGGGAGGCGACAGGGGGGGAAGCTTTCTTT
CDR3aa: CASSWEATGGEAFF

d_gene: -
j_gene: TRBJ2-7
abundance: -
v_gene: TRBV11-2
CDR3nt: TGTGCCAGCAGCTTATCGTACCCTCCGGGCTACGAGCAGTACTTC
CDR3aa: CASSLSYPPGYEQYF

d_gene: -
j_gene: TRBJ2-1
abundance: -
v_gene: TRBV6-1
CDR3nt: TGTGCCAGCACGCGGCCCAGCTCCTACAATGAGCAGTTCTTC
CDR3aa: CASTRPSSYNEQFF

d_gene: TRBD1
j_gene: TRBJ2-7
abundance: -
v_gene: TRBV11-2
CDR3nt: TGTGCCAGCAGCTTTGGGACAGCCTACGAGCAGTACTTC
CDR3aa: CASSFGTAYEQYF

d_gene: TRBD2
j_gene: TRBJ2-7
abundance: -
v_gene: TRBV28
CDR3nt: TGTGCCAGCACCAAACTAGCGGGAGGGATCTACGAGCAGTACTTC
CDR3aa: CASTKLAGGIYEQYF

d_gene: TRBD1
j_gene: TRBJ2-7
abundance: once
v_gene: TRBV18
CDR3nt: TGTGCCAGCTCAAAACCGGGACAGGGCGGCTACGAGCAGTACTTC
CDR3aa: CASSKPGQGGYEQYF

d_gene: TRBD2
j_gene: TRBJ2-7
abundance: -
v_gene: TRBV6-5
CDR3nt: TGTGCCAGCAGTTATATTAGCGGGAGCTCCTACGAGCAGTACTTC
CDR3aa: CASSYISGSSYEQYF

d_gene: -
j_gene: TRBJ2-7
abundance: once
v_gene: TRBV30
CDR3nt: TGTGCCTGGGAGACAGGCTACGAGCAGTACTTC
CDR3aa: CAWETGYEQYF

d_gene: -
j_gene: TRBJ2-7
abundance: -
v_gene: TRBV6-6
CDR3nt: TGTGCCAGCAGTTACTCGACTGGTCGGCAGTACTTC
CDR3aa: CASSYSTGRQYF

d_gene: -
j_gene: TRBJ1-5
abundance: few
v_gene: TRBV4-1
CDR3nt: TGCGCCAGCAGCCAAGGAGGGCAGCCCCAGCATTTT
CDR3aa: CASSQGGQPQHF

d_gene: -
j_gene: TRBJ1-6
abundance: -
v_gene: TRBV6-5
CDR3nt: TGTGCCAGCAGCCTTCGGGCGGGGAATTCACCCCTCCACTTT
CDR3aa: CASSLRAGNSPLHF

d_gene: TRBD1
j_gene: TRBJ1-4
abundance: -
v_gene: TRBV27
CDR3nt: TGTGCCAGCAGTTTACGGGGGACAGGGGAGGAAAAACTGTTTTTT
CDR3aa: CASSLRGTGEEKLFF

d_gene: TRBD1
j_gene: TRBJ2-1
abundance: few
v_gene: TRBV6-5
CDR3nt: TGTGCCAGCAGTTCCCCGGGACAGGGGTACTACAATGAGCAGTTCTTC
CDR3aa: CASSSPGQGYYNEQFF